This T cell receptor (beta chain) was identified during a study of blood T cell repertoires in COVID-19. Background on the study: Collection of acute and convalescent COVID-19 samples took place in the United States, Italy and Spain.

Assay: immunoSEQ multiplex PCR; the TCRdb copy retains only in-frame clones and omits some. The sample contains some 100,000 clones, roughly 90% of which appear only once. Germline-derived CDR1 and CDR2 are SGDLS and YYNGEE. V was pared by 3 bases and J by 5 bases, with 16 bases of the junction left unmatched. This CDR3 is 18 amino acids long. The source is a human donor with active COVID-19. The donor label of this sample is uncertain. The genes are TRBV9 and TRBJ2-2, with TRBD1 matching over 7 bases. Sample: peripheral blood. CDR3 coding DNA: TGTGCCAGCAGCGCGACCCCCTCTCGACAGGGTAGGACCGGGGAGCTGTTTTTT. Its protein is CASSATPSRQGRTGELFF.